The source of this T cell receptor (beta chain) is a study of T cells in Graves' hyperthyroidism and ophthalmopathy. Germline V lookup: CDR1 ENHRY, CDR2 SYGVKD. The CDR3 totals 11 residues. Between the trimmed V and J ends, which lost 8 bases and 6 bases, there was a span of 9 bases. TCR beta CDR3 regions were amplified from RNA. During a first-round RT-PCR of the TCR CDR3, the HTBI primer set was used. TCRdb fed the multiplex PCR reads into MiXCR, producing one record per CDR3 protein. The sample lists more than 550,000 distinct CDR3 sequences, approximately 18% occurring once. A few counts support this clonotype. Patients aged 18 to 65 had newly diagnosed hyperthyroidism that had lasted under 2 months. A patient was excluded if there was uncontrolled infection, other autoimmune disease, pregnancy or lactation. Sample collection date corresponds to first hyperthyroidism diagnosis, prior to any ophthalmopathy symptoms. Each 10 ml fresh peripheral blood draw supplied the PBMCs.

This clonotype originated in a woman aged 50 to 60 with Graves' hyperthyroidism that later progressed to Graves' ophthalmopathy. V and J are TRBV10-3 and TRBJ2-3, with D possibly being TRBD1 (6 bases). Material for sequencing was blood. CDR3: CAIRDIDTQYF. In DNA form, the CDR3 reads TGTGCCATCCGGGACATCGATACGCAGTATTTT.